The 13 T cell receptor beta chains given below trace back to one sample, sequenced in a study of identical twins. TCRdb processed the 5' RACE reads anew with MiXCR; each CDR3 protein has one entry. The table has around 500,000 distinct CDR3 sequences, about 14% seen once. The same data also went into a second study, on yellow fever vaccine responses in identical twins.

Sequenced input: CD4+ T cells sorted from blood. The receptors come from a woman younger than 35 in good health.

This clonotype was seen repeatedly, ten times or more. The rearrangement joins TRBV5-1 to TRBJ1-4, with D perhaps TRBD1 (6 bases). Trimming removed 4 bases from V and 0 bases from J, with 7 bases in between. This CDR3 is 14 amino acids long. Per the germline V gene, CDR1 is SGHRS and CDR2 is YFSETQ. CDR3 residues: CASSGGSTNEKLFF. The CDR3 DNA is TGCGCCAGCAGCGGGGGCTCAACTAATGAAAAACTGTTTTTT.

The chain links TRBV7-3 to TRBJ1-1; 11 bases are a match to TRBD1. Trimming removed 1 base from V and 6 bases from J; junction bases left unmatched: 4. CDR1 and CDR2 (germline): SGHTA, FQGTGA. The CDR3 has 15 residues. CDR3 residues: CASSLRGQGASEAFF. In DNA, the CDR3 is TGTGCCAGCAGCTTAAGAGGACAGGGGGCTTCTGAAGCTTTCTTT.

This chain uses TRBV28 with TRBJ2-7; the match to TRBD1 covers 7 bases. CDR1 MDHEN and CDR2 SYDVKM come from the germline V gene. The ends lost 5 bases at V and 1 base at J; junction bases unmatched: 11. The length of the CDR3 is 16 residues. CDR3: CASSASTWGQSYEQYF. The CDR3, as DNA: TGTGCCAGCAGTGCGTCGACTTGGGGACAGTCCTACGAGCAGTACTTC.

The V gene is TRBV20-1, the J gene TRBJ2-2; D gene unclear. Germline assignment: CDR1 DFQATT and CDR2 SNEGSKA (reference sequence). The CDR3 spans 14 residues. V lost 2 bases and J 5 bases, leaving 12 bases between the germline ends. The CDR3 bases are TGCAGTGCTAGACTAGTTGGAGTGACCGGGGAGCTGTTTTTT. It is translated as CSARLVGVTGELFF.

This clonotype was detected many times. This sequence joins TRBV14 and TRBJ2-1; 7 nucleotides agree with TRBD2. Germline assignment: CDR1 SGHDN and CDR2 FVKESK. CDR3 length: 15 residues. V lost 1 base and J lost 4; bases outside the gene matches: 4. The CDR3 protein is CASSQVTSRYNEQFF. The CDR3 DNA follows: TGTGCCAGCAGCCAAGTGACTAGCAGATACAATGAGCAGTTCTTC.

This sequence joins TRBV28 and TRBJ1-6, with 7 nucleotides matching TRBD1. After removal of 6 bases from V and 3 bases from J, the junction contained 8 bases not matched to a gene. Germline V lookup: CDR1 MDHEN, CDR2 SYDVKM. The length of the CDR3 is 16 residues. CDR3 residues: CASRTGQALYNSPLHF. The CDR3 nucleotides are TGTGCCAGCAGAACCGGACAGGCCCTCTATAATTCACCCCTCCACTTT. Variable domain in full (rest from reference TRBV28 and TRBJ1-6): DVKVTQSSRYLVKRTGEKVFLECVQDMDHENMFWYRQDPGLGLRLIYFSYDVKMKEKGDIPEGYSVSREKKERFSLILESASTNQTSMYLCASRTGQALYNSPLHFGNGTRLTVT.

DNA of the CDR3: TGTGCCAGCAAAATCCACAGGGGAAGGGGTTACAATGAGCAGTTCTTC. Its translation is CASKIHRGRGYNEQFF. The rearrangement joins TRBV21-1 to TRBJ2-1; whether TRBD1, the table's D call, matches the DNA was not checked. TRBV21-1 is an annotated pseudogene. The CDR3 has 16 residues.

In this sample, this clonotype turned up a few times. The J gene is TRBJ2-3, the V gene TRBV5-1; D is possibly TRBD2 (6 bases). This CDR3 is built from 15 residues. CDR1 is SGHRS, CDR2 YFSETQ, per germline. V lost 4 bases and J lost 3, with 15 bases in between. CDR3 protein: CASSPGTAGTDTQYF. CDR3 coding DNA: TGCGCCAGCAGCCCGGGGACGGCGGGGACAGATACGCAGTATTTT.

CDR3 coding DNA: TGTGCCAGCAGTCGACTCGGGACCTCCTACGAGCAGTACTTC. Its translation is CASSRLGTSYEQYF. The chain recombines TRBV27 with TRBJ2-7, with D possibly called TRBD1 or TRBD2 (5 bases each). Per the germline V gene, CDR1 is MNHEY and CDR2 is SMNVEV (reference sequence). The CDR3 covers 14 residues. V lost 5 bases to trimming and J lost 0 bases, with 11 bases between them.

This clonotype has ten or more counts. The rearrangement joins TRBV5-1 to TRBJ2-2; TRBD1 aligns across 10 bases. V lost 6 bases to trimming and J lost 5 bases; unmatched junction nucleotides: 1. Germline CDR1 reads SGHRS; CDR2 reads YFSETQ. There are 13 residues in the CDR3. The CDR3 sequence is CASTDRGTGELFF. The CDR3 DNA reads TGCGCCAGCACGGACAGGGGGACCGGGGAGCTGTTTTTT.

The chain has TRBV28 and TRBJ2-3; TRBD1 is a possible D gene (6 bases). Germline CDR1 reads MDHEN; CDR2 reads SYDVKM. The V end lost 3 bases, the J end lost 7 bases, and 23 bases lay between the germline ends. This CDR3 has 17 amino acids. CDR3 loop: CASSLWDIGQTAYTQYF. The CDR3, as DNA: TGTGCCAGCAGTTTGTGGGACATCGGACAAACAGCTTATACGCAGTATTTT.

The rearrangement joins TRBV10-2 to TRBJ2-3; D not certain. From germline, CDR1 is WSHSY and CDR2 SAAADI. The ends were cut back, 6 bases at V and 2 bases at J, with 6 bases in the middle. The CDR3 has 12 residues. Here the CDR3 reads CASRVDTDTQYF. For the CDR3, the DNA is TGCGCCAGCAGGGTAGACACAGATACGCAGTATTTT.

With regard to this clonotype: The junction departs from the called germline gene at one end, perhaps through a read error. V usage is TRBV24-1 and J usage is TRBJ2-5; 10 bases align to TRBD1. The germline CDR1 and CDR2 sequences are KGHDR and SFDVKD. CDR3 length: 14 amino acids. In nucleotides, the CDR3 is TGTGCCACCGGTGACAGGGGGCCTCTGGAGACCCAGTACTTC. Translation gives CATGDRGPLETQYF.